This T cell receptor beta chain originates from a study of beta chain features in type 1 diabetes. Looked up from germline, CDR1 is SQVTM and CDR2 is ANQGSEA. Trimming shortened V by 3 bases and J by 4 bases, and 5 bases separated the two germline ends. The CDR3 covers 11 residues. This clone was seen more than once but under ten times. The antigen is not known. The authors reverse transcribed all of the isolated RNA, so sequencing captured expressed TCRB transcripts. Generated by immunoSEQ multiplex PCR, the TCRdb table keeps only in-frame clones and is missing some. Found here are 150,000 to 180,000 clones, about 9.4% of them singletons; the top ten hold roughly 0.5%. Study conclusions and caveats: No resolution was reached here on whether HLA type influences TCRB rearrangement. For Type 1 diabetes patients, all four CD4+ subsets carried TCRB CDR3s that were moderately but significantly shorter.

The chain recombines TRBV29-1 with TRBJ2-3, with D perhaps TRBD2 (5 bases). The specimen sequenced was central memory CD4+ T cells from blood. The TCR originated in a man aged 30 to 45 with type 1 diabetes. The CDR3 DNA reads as TGCAGCGTTGAGCGGGCAGATACGCAGTATTTT. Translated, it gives CSVERADTQYF.